The next 28 T cell receptor beta chains were all read from a single sample in a study of radiation and T cells in renal cell carcinoma. Time point in this sample: baseline pretreatment blood. Treatment meaning: 15 Gy SBRT to primary tumor, nephrectomy 4 weeks later. Only in-frame clones appear in the TCRdb table, and some are missing; sequencing was by immunoSEQ multiplex PCR. The sample includes 150,000 or so clones, approximately 91% of them seen just once. Sequenced material: blood, taken from a patient whose treatment included radiotherapy and nephrectomy. These receptors originate from a woman aged 45-60 years with renal cell carcinoma.

The chain combines TRBV30 with TRBJ1-3, with TRBD1 identical over 7 bases. The CDR3 spans 14 residues. V dropped 4 bases and J dropped 2; count of bases not matched to a gene: 5. CDR1 is GTSNPN, CDR2 SVGIG, per germline (reference sequence). CDR3 nucleotides: TGTGCCTGGAACGACAGGGTACCTGGAAACACCATATATTTT. Its protein is CAWNDRVPGNTIYF.

This clone has just a few counts. This rearrangement joins TRBV7-8 to TRBJ2-7, with D unresolved. The germline V gene encodes CDR1 SGHVS and CDR2 FQNEAQ. V dropped 1 base and J dropped 6 bases, with 4 bases sitting between them. CDR3 length: 11 amino acids. The CDR3 protein is CASSLVGEQYF. CDR3 in DNA: TGTGCCAGCAGCTTAGTTGGCGAGCAGTACTTC.

This rearrangement joins TRBV7-9 to TRBJ2-3, with D maybe TRBD1 (5 bases). The CDR3 runs to 15 residues. CDR1 is SEHNR, CDR2 FQNEAQ, per germline (reference sequence). Trimming removed 0 bases at V and 6 bases at J, with 13 bases between. CDR3 residues: CASSLAQGAIDTQYF. The CDR3 nucleotides are TGTGCCAGCAGCTTAGCCCAAGGGGCAATTGATACGCAGTATTTT.

This clone was observed once. J is TRBJ2-7 and V is TRBV11-2; D remains unclear. The CDR3 runs 14 residues. The V gene's germline CDR1 is SGHAT and CDR2 FQNNGV. V was shortened by 2 bases and J by 2 bases, with 10 bases between the two germline ends. CDR3 residues: CASSLNAGPYEQYF. The DNA for the CDR3 is TGTGCCAGCAGCTTAAACGCCGGACCCTACGAGCAGTACTTC.

On this clone itself: One junction end disagrees with the germline gene, perhaps due to a read error. This chain links TRBV6-1 with TRBJ1-1, with D perhaps matching TRBD1 (5 bases). The CDR3 runs 17 residues. CDR1 and CDR2 (germline): MNHNS, SASEGT. Here the CDR3 reads CAISESKGREAATEAFF. The CDR3 nucleotides are TGTGCCATCAGTGAGTCGAAGGGGAGGGAAGCTGCCACTGAAGCTTTCTTT.

V usage is TRBV30 and J usage is TRBJ1-1; 8 nucleotides agree with TRBD1. The CDR3 consists of 13 residues. With 3 bases clipped from V and 6 bases from J, the junction kept 6 bases outside the gene matches. CDR1 is GTSNPN and CDR2 is SVGIG in the germline V gene (reference sequence). The CDR3 loop reads CAWSQGASAEAFF. The CDR3 DNA reads as TGTGCCTGGAGCCAGGGGGCTAGCGCTGAAGCTTTCTTT.

This clone has a single count. This chain joins TRBV19 and TRBJ2-6, with D perhaps matching TRBD2 (6 bases). Germline V gives CDR1 LNHDA, CDR2 SQIVND (reference sequence). V lost 3 bases to trimming and J lost 5 bases, with 11 bases between them. The CDR3 runs 15 residues. The CDR3 DNA is TGTGCCAGTAGTATCCCTAGCGTCTGGGCCAACGTCCTGACTTTC. It specifies CASSIPSVWANVLTF.

Details on this clone: At one of its ends the junction is not consistent with the germline gene, which may arise from a read error. The chain carries TRBV30 and TRBJ1-2; D may be TRBD1 (5 bases). CDR1 is GTSNPN and CDR2 is SVGIG in the germline V gene (reference sequence). This CDR3 contains 11 residues. CDR3 protein: CAWSSGKIHFF. The CDR3 DNA sequence: TGTGCCTGGAGTTCAGGGAAAATCCACTTCTTC.

V is TRBV13 and J is TRBJ2-7; D call uncertain. Germline V CDR1 and CDR2: PRHDT, FYEKMQ (reference sequence). V was cut by 3 bases and J by 6 bases, with 6 bases left in between. The CDR3 spans 11 residues. Here the CDR3 DNA reads TGTGCCAGCAGCTTGGAGCGCGAGCAGTACTTC. Its protein product is CASSLEREQYF.

The chain has TRBV5-4 and TRBJ1-3; no clear D gene. Germline V gives CDR1 SGHNT, CDR2 YYREEE (reference sequence). V lost 0 bases and J 2 bases, leaving 12 bases between the germline ends. The CDR3 is 16 amino acids. The CDR3 here is CASSLDLSFPGNTIYF. CDR3 sequence (DNA): TGTGCCAGCAGCTTGGACTTGTCATTCCCTGGAAACACCATATATTTT.

This clone has a single count. This rearrangement joins TRBV6-5 to TRBJ2-7; D is possibly TRBD2 (6 bases). The CDR3 consists of 14 residues. V was shortened by 6 bases and J by 4 bases, with 16 bases between the two germline ends. CDR1 MNHEY and CDR2 SVGAGI come from the germline V gene. CDR3 coding DNA: TGTGCCAGCAGGACCGGGACTTCGTTATACGAGCAGTACTTC. The encoded protein is CASRTGTSLYEQYF.

This chain uses TRBV5-4 with TRBJ1-2, with D possibly matching TRBD1 (5 bases). V gave up 2 bases and J gave up 8 bases, with 10 bases separating them. Germline assignment: CDR1 SGHNT and CDR2 YYREEE (reference sequence). The CDR3 has 12 residues. For the CDR3, the DNA is TGTGCCAGCAGCTTTTCAGGGAACGGCTACACCTTC. This codes for CASSFSGNGYTF.

V is TRBV9 and J is TRBJ2-1, with D perhaps TRBD1 (7 bases). CDR1 is SGDLS and CDR2 is YYNGEE in the germline V gene. The V and J ends lost 3 bases and 8 bases respectively, with 15 bases between them. The CDR3 consists of 14 residues. The DNA of the CDR3 is TGTGCCAGCAGCGAGGGACAGCGGGCCGATGAGCAGTTCTTC. Its protein product is CASSEGQRADEQFF.

The rearrangement joins TRBV4-3 to TRBJ2-2, with a weak D call TRBD2 (6 bases). Trimming stripped 0 bases from V and 5 bases from J, with 10 bases between. The CDR3 is made up of 15 amino acids. From germline, CDR1 is LGHNA and CDR2 YSLEER. CDR3 DNA sequence: TGCGCCAGCAGCCAAGATTTGGGAGGAACCGGGGAGCTGTTTTTT. Amino acids: CASSQDLGGTGELFF.

The chain recombines TRBV4-3 with TRBJ2-5; 9 bases fit TRBD1. The junction had 4 bases not matched to a gene; V was cut back by 3 bases and J by 5 bases. Germline V CDR1 and CDR2: LGHNA, YSLEER. The CDR3 spans 14 residues. The CDR3 spells CASSQIDRGETQYF. CDR3 DNA: TGCGCCAGCAGCCAGATCGACAGGGGGGAGACCCAGTACTTC.

This clone was seen a single time. The chain is built from TRBV2 and TRBJ1-3; unclear D gene. V was trimmed by 4 bases and J by 0 bases, leaving 10 bases between them. The CDR3 covers 15 residues. CDR1 is SNHLY, CDR2 FYNNEI, per germline. Here the CDR3 reads CASSVGRTSGNTIYF. The CDR3 DNA follows: TGTGCCAGCAGTGTAGGTAGGACCTCTGGAAACACCATATATTTT.

The chain joins TRBV16 to TRBJ1-5, with 9 bases aligning to TRBD1. Germline lookup yields CDR1 KGHSY and CDR2 FQNENV. With 4 bases clipped from V and 5 bases from J, the junction kept 3 bases outside the gene matches. This CDR3 contains 14 residues. CDR3 bases: TGTGCCAGCAGCCTAACAGGGGGCGATCAGCCCCAGCATTTT. It specifies CASSLTGGDQPQHF. The whole variable domain, filled in from reference TRBV16 and TRBJ1-5, reads GEEVAQTPKHLVRGEGQKAKLYCAPIKGHSYVFWYQQVLKNEFKFLISFQNENVFDETGMPKERFSAKCLPNSPCSLEIQATKLEDSAVYFCASSLTGGDQPQHFGDGTRLSIL.

The rearrangement uses TRBV6-6 and TRBJ1-2; D unclear. Between the trimmed V and J ends, which lost 7 bases and 3 bases, there was a span of 15 bases. This CDR3 region has 14 residues. Looked up from germline, CDR1 is MNHNY and CDR2 is SVGAGI (reference sequence). The CDR3 DNA reads TGTGCCAGCAAGTTAGGCGGTAGTGACTATGGCTACACCTTC. Its protein product is CASKLGGSDYGYTF.

The chain carries TRBV19 and TRBJ1-1; 9 positions agree with TRBD1. The junction had 3 bases not matched to a gene; V was cut back by 6 bases and J by 1 base. Germline assignment: CDR1 LNHDA and CDR2 SQIVND (reference sequence). The CDR3 spans 14 residues. Here the CDR3 DNA reads TGTGCCAGTAGGACGACAGGGGGGAACACTGAAGCTTTCTTT. Protein: CASRTTGGNTEAFF.

The rearrangement uses TRBV10-2 and TRBJ2-7, with TRBD1 matching over 10 bases. J lost 1 base, V lost 8 bases, and 14 bases had no gene match. Germline V gene sequence: CDR1 WSHSY, CDR2 SAAADI. This CDR3 comprises 17 residues. CDR3 nucleotides: TGCGCCAGCCTTCCCGGGACAGGGGCCGATTGGTCCTACGAGCAGTACTTC. Translated, it gives CASLPGTGADWSYEQYF.

In nucleotides, the CDR3 is TGTGCCAGCAGCCAGTGGACAGATTTCACAGATACGCAGTATTTT. Its protein product is CASSQWTDFTDTQYF. The rearrangement uses TRBV14 and TRBJ2-3; the D gene is possibly TRBD1 (6 bases). With 3 bases removed from V and 2 bases from J, the gap between germline ends came to 12 bases. Germline V gives CDR1 SGHDN, CDR2 FVKESK. The CDR3 is made up of 15 amino acids.

This chain connects TRBV7-2 to TRBJ1-2; possibly TRBD1 for D (5 bases). Trimming pared 7 bases from V and 8 bases from J, leaving 23 bases between. CDR1 is SGHTA and CDR2 is FQGNSA in the germline V gene. The CDR3 is 15 residues long. This chain's CDR3 is CASTYQIGRGQGYTF. In DNA form, the CDR3 reads TGTGCCAGCACCTACCAAATCGGGAGGGGTCAAGGCTACACCTTC.

The rearrangement links TRBV4-3 to TRBJ1-4; 10 positions match TRBD1. The CDR3 sequence is 17 residues long. V was pared by 2 bases and J by 2 bases, with 5 bases of the junction left unmatched. Germline assignment: CDR1 LGHNA and CDR2 YSLEER. The CDR3 sequence is CASSQSGQGLTNEKLFF. CDR3 DNA: TGCGCCAGCAGCCAATCGGGACAGGGGCTCACTAATGAAAAACTGTTTTTT.

This clone came up once. The chain couples TRBV7-2 to TRBJ2-7, with 10 positions matching TRBD1. The CDR3 is 16 amino acids. Germline loops: CDR1 SGHTA, CDR2 FQGNSA. With 0 bases clipped from V and 3 bases from J, the junction kept 5 bases outside the gene matches. DNA of the CDR3: TGTGCCAGCAGCTTAGCCGGGACAGGGGACGTCTACGAGCAGTACTTC. Protein product: CASSLAGTGDVYEQYF.

CDR3 sequence reads: CASSQAVIGRNTGELFF. The CDR3 DNA sequence: TGTGCCAGCAGCCAAGCGGTCATCGGGAGGAACACCGGGGAGCTGTTTTTT. This chain joins TRBV14 and TRBJ2-2; tentatively, D is TRBD2 (6 bases). CDR3 size: 17 residues. Deletions cut 1 base from V and 1 base from J, with 13 bases between. Germline-derived CDR1 and CDR2 are SGHDN and FVKESK. The full variable domain, with the rest looked up from reference TRBV14 and TRBJ2-2, is EAGVTQFPSHSVIEKGQTVTLRCDPISGHDNLYWYRRVMGKEIKFLLHFVKESKQDESGMPNNRFLAERTGGTYSTLKVQPAELEDSGVYFCASSQAVIGRNTGELFFGEGSRLTVL.

This clone was detected a few times. The chain links TRBV19 to TRBJ1-5; 8 bases fit TRBD1. Looked up from germline, CDR1 is LNHDA and CDR2 is SQIVND (reference sequence). The CDR3 consists of 15 residues. V lost 6 bases, J lost 5 bases, and 9 bases stayed unmatched. The CDR3 loop is CASSRDRLVYQPQHF. DNA for the CDR3: TGTGCCAGTAGCAGGGACAGGTTAGTGTATCAGCCCCAGCATTTT.

The chain couples TRBV7-9 to TRBJ1-2; D perhaps matches TRBD1 (5 bases). V lost 1 base, J lost 7 bases, and 10 bases lay in between. The CDR3 totals 13 residues. The germline CDR1 and CDR2 sequences are SEHNR and FQNEAQ (reference sequence). CDR3 DNA sequence: TGTGCCAGCAGCTTAGGACAGCTGGGTGGCTACACCTTC. As protein: CASSLGQLGGYTF.

V is TRBV5-1 and J is TRBJ2-7; D possibly uses TRBD1 or TRBD2 (6 bases each). V was clipped by 2 bases and J by 3 bases, with 15 bases between them. This CDR3 has 15 residues. The germline V gene has CDR1 SGHRS and CDR2 YFSETQ. CDR3 nucleotide sequence: TGCGCCAGCAGCTTTTTATCGGGGGCCTACTACGAGCAGTACTTC. Its translation is CASSFLSGAYYEQYF.